This is a list of T cell receptor beta chains from one sample in a study of CD8 T cells in Susac syndrome. TCRdb re-analysed the immunoSEQ multiplex PCR reads in MiXCR, keeping a single row per CDR3 protein. This table holds roughly 200,000 distinct CDR3 sequences, approximately 94% found once. The source material was CD4+ T cells from PBMCs. These TCRs come from a human donor with Susac syndrome. Each CDR3 is given with its conserved first and last residue. D genes are given only for firm matches. Clone size is given for some rows only: seen once, a few or many times, or a class if the clone is expanded.

D,J,V,size,DNA,CDR3
-,TRBJ2-7,TRBV6-1,-,TGTGCCAGCAGCAATCTCCCGGACAACGAGCAGTACTTC,CASSNLPDNEQYF
-,TRBJ2-5,TRBV6-6,-,TGTGCCAGCAGTTCCGTTCTCCAAGAGACCCAGTACTTC,CASSSVLQETQYF
TRBD2,TRBJ2-3,TRBV7-9,-,TGTGCCAGCACCAAGGGCGGGGGGCGCGCAGATACGCAGTATTTT,CASTKGGGRADTQYF
-,TRBJ1-4,TRBV19,-,TGTGCCAGTAGTCTCTACAGCGATGGAGACGAAAAACTGTTTTTT,CASSLYSDGDEKLFF
-,TRBJ2-2,TRBV2,-,TGTGCCAGCAGATCTGGGACATCCGGGGAGCTGTTTTTT,CASRSGTSGELFF
-,TRBJ1-2,TRBV3-1,-,TGTGCCAGCAGCCAAGATGGGACCCTAGGAGGCTACACCTTC,CASSQDGTLGGYTF
-,TRBJ1-4,TRBV30,-,TGTGCCTGGAGCCAGGGGATAGATGAAAAACTGTTTTTT,CAWSQGIDEKLFF
-,TRBJ2-4,TRBV7-8,-,TGTGCCAGCAGCTTATTGGATGGCAAAAACATTCAGTACTTC,CASSLLDGKNIQYF
-,TRBJ2-5,TRBV12-3/TRBV12-4,-,TGTGCCAGCAGTCCCCCGGAGCGAGTTGTCCAAGAGACCCAGTACTTC,CASSPPERVVQETQYF
-,TRBJ1-2,TRBV2,-,TGTGCCAGCAGTGAAATCGGGATGGCGGGTGGCTACACCTTC,CASSEIGMAGGYTF
-,TRBJ1-5,TRBV15,-,TGTGCCACCAGCAGAGTTCGCTTAGATAGCAATCAGCCCCAGCATTTT,CATSRVRLDSNQPQHF
TRBD1,TRBJ2-7,TRBV28,-,TGTGCCAGCAAGTGGACAGGGGTCTACGAGCAGTACTTC,CASKWTGVYEQYF
-,TRBJ2-3,TRBV4-1,-,TGCGCCAGCAGCCGGGCCCAAGATACGCAGTATTTT,CASSRAQDTQYF
TRBD2,TRBJ2-7,TRBV5-4,-,TGTGCCAGCAGCTTGCGTACTAGCGGGGGTCTCGTGCAGTACTTC,CASSLRTSGGLVQYF
-,TRBJ2-5,TRBV4-1,few,TGCGCCAGCAGCCAGACACCGGGACGGACCCAAGAGACCCAGTACTTC,CASSQTPGRTQETQYF
-,TRBJ2-3,TRBV9,once,TGTGCCAGCAGCGATCAAAGCGTTGGGGGCCGGGATACGCAGTATTTT,CASSDQSVGGRDTQYF
-,TRBJ2-2,TRBV6-6,-,TGTGCCAGCAGTTACATTGACACCGGGGAGCTGTTTTTT,CASSYIDTGELFF
-,TRBJ2-3,TRBV24-1,-,TGTGCCACCAGTGGTCTAGGGGAAAGCACAGATACGCAGTATTTT,CATSGLGESTDTQYF
-,TRBJ1-3,TRBV9,-,TGTGCCAGCAGCGTCGGGGACAATGGAAACACCATATATTTT,CASSVGDNGNTIYF
TRBD1,TRBJ2-7,TRBV18,-,TGTGCCAGCTCACCATTCGAACAGGGGCTCGAGCAGTACTTC,CASSPFEQGLEQYF
-,TRBJ1-5,TRBV3-1,-,TGTGCCAGCAGCAAGAGCGGGGGCAATCAGCCCCAGCATTTT,CASSKSGGNQPQHF
-,TRBJ2-1,TRBV30,-,TGTGCCTGGAGTGTACGTGGGGGGATTGAGGGTGAGCAGTTCTTC,CAWSVRGGIEGEQFF
-,TRBJ2-5,TRBV4-3,-,TGCGCCAGCAGCCAAGTGGGGCGGGGGCAGCCAAGAGAGACCCAGTACTTC,CASSQVGRGQPRETQYF
TRBD1,TRBJ1-2,TRBV3-1,-,TGTGCCAGCAGCCCGTCCGGGACAGGGGTTACCTATGGCTACACCTTC,CASSPSGTGVTYGYTF
TRBD2,TRBJ2-1,TRBV2,-,TGTGCCGGCCGAGCCTCTAGCGGGGGTTATGAGCAGTTCTTC,CAGRASSGGYEQFF
-,TRBJ2-1,TRBV12-3/TRBV12-4,-,TGTGCCAGCAGTTTAATGTTAGGGCAGGGCAATGAGCAGTTCTTC,CASSLMLGQGNEQFF
-,TRBJ2-7,TRBV30,-,TGTGCCTGGAGTTCTGACTCGGGGCACGAGCAGTACTTC,CAWSSDSGHEQYF
-,TRBJ1-1,TRBV30,-,TGTGCCTGGAGTCTACAAGGGGCTGAAGCTTTCTTT,CAWSLQGAEAFF